These 29 T cell receptor beta chains were sequenced from one sample in a study of chemoradiotherapy in HPV16-positive cancers. Clones were sequenced by immunoSEQ multiplex PCR, and TCRdb holds only the in-frame ones, with some missing. The sample has 9,500 to 15,000 clones, over 60% seen once. This specimen was acquired from a patient who underwent chemoradiotherapy. The receptors shown here come from a human donor with HPV-associated anogenital cancer.

The chain carries TRBV5-1 and TRBJ2-7; D is unclear. Trimming took off 1 base at V and 3 bases at J, with 11 bases between the two ends. CDR3 length: 14 amino acids. Germline CDR1 is SGHRS and CDR2 is YFSETQ. CDR3 DNA: TGCGCCAGCAGCTTGTTTGCAGAGAACTACGAGCAGTACTTC. Its translation: CASSLFAENYEQYF.

V is TRBV9 and J is TRBJ2-1; D remains ambiguous. The germline gives CDR1 SGDLS, CDR2 YYNGEE. The CDR3 is 14 amino acids. Trimming stripped 0 bases from V and 10 bases from J, with 14 bases between. The CDR3 region is CASSVDPGFREQFF. In DNA, the CDR3 is TGTGCCAGCAGCGTAGACCCGGGCTTTCGAGAGCAGTTCTTC.

The chain has TRBV11-2 and TRBJ2-2; D gene unclear. Germline lookup yields CDR1 SGHAT and CDR2 FQNNGV. This CDR3 has 15 amino acids. Trimming pared 1 base from V and 3 bases from J, leaving 9 bases between. The CDR3 reads CASSLVMGDTGELFF. Here the CDR3 DNA reads TGTGCCAGCAGCTTAGTCATGGGCGACACCGGGGAGCTGTTTTTT.

This clone was seen a handful of times. The chain combines TRBV30 with TRBJ2-7; D may match TRBD1 or TRBD2 (5 bases each). Trimming left V 1 base short and J 6 bases short, with 16 bases between. Germline lookup yields CDR1 GTSNPN and CDR2 SVGIG (reference sequence). CDR3 length: 14 residues. The CDR3 sequence: CAWSGSGLLGEQYF. CDR3 nucleotide sequence: TGTGCCTGGAGTGGGTCGGGGCTCCTAGGCGAGCAGTACTTC.

The rearrangement joins TRBV5-1 to TRBJ2-1; D perhaps matches TRBD1 (7 bases). CDR1 is SGHRS and CDR2 is YFSETQ in the germline V gene. This CDR3 is 15 amino acids long. The V gene lost 3 bases and the J gene lost 14 bases, with 24 bases spanning the gap. This CDR3 reads CASSSGRQGGASKFF. The CDR3 DNA sequence: TGCGCCAGCAGCTCGGGAAGACAGGGAGGTGCTTCGAAGTTCTTC. The whole variable domain, filled in from reference TRBV5-1 and TRBJ2-1, reads KAGVTQTPRYLIKTRGQQVTLSCSPISGHRSVSWYQQTPGQGLQFLFEYFSETQRNKGNFPGRFSGRQFSNSRSEMNVSTLELGDSALYLCASSSGRQGGASKFFGPGTRLTVL.

This clone was seen only once. The chain has TRBV11-2 and TRBJ1-5, with a possible D match to TRBD1 (6 bases). The CDR3 covers 14 residues. Trimming took off 6 bases at V and 6 bases at J, with 15 bases between the two ends. The V gene's germline CDR1 is SGHAT and CDR2 FQNNGV. As DNA, the CDR3 is TGTGCCAGCAGTCTGTGGGGGGCGACTCAGCCCCAGCATTTT. Its translation is CASSLWGATQPQHF. The full variable domain, its missing parts supplied by reference TRBV11-2 and TRBJ1-5, is EAGVAQSPRYKIIEKRQSVAFWCNPISGHATLYWYQQILGQGPKLLIQFQNNGVVDDSQLPKDRFSAERLKGVDSTLKIQPAKLEDSAVYLCASSLWGATQPQHFGDGTRLSIL.

The chain employs TRBV30 and TRBJ2-4, with D perhaps given as TRBD1 or TRBD2 (5 bases each). V lost 5 bases and J 1 base, leaving 21 bases between the germline ends. Germline CDR1 is GTSNPN and CDR2 is SVGIG (reference sequence). This CDR3 has 17 residues. CDR3 bases: TGTGCCTGGGAATGGGGCGGGCAAAACTTCGCCAAAAACATTCAGTACTTC. Its translation is CAWEWGGQNFAKNIQYF.

The count of this clone is one. The rearrangement links TRBV7-8 to TRBJ2-5, with no clear D. Trimming pared 0 bases from V and 4 bases from J, leaving 9 bases between. The CDR3 loop spans 14 amino acids. CDR1 and CDR2 from the germline V gene are SGHVS and FQNEAQ. CDR3 bases: TGTGCCAGCAGCTTAGCTGGTAGAACAGAGACCCAGTACTTC. It is translated as CASSLAGRTETQYF.

The chain is built from TRBV7-6 and TRBJ2-5; 7 nucleotides agree with TRBD1. Germline CDR1 is SGHVS and CDR2 is FNYEAQ. The CDR3 spans 13 residues. Unmatched junction bases numbered 3, after V lost 3 bases and J lost 5 bases. As DNA, the CDR3 is TGTGCCAGCAGCTTTGACAGGGAGGAGACCCAGTACTTC. This gives the protein CASSFDREETQYF.

The chain combines TRBV29-1 with TRBJ2-7; no clear D. The CDR3 is 12 residues long. V was shortened by 5 bases and J by 3 bases, with 11 bases between the two germline ends. Germline V lookup: CDR1 SQVTM, CDR2 ANQGSEA. CDR3 nucleotide sequence: TGCAGCGTTCGCTTAGATGTCTACGAGCAGTACTTC. Amino acid sequence: CSVRLDVYEQYF.

This sequence joins TRBV2 and TRBJ2-3, with 9 bases that match TRBD2. Trimming at V came to 6 bases and at J to 1 base, leaving 14 bases not matched to a gene. The CDR3 runs 18 residues. CDR1 and CDR2 from the germline V gene are SNHLY and FYNNEI. The CDR3 here is CASSPRERGDLRTDTQYF. The CDR3 nucleotides are TGTGCCAGCAGCCCCCGGGAGCGGGGGGATCTTCGCACAGATACGCAGTATTTT. Based on the CDR3 plus reference TRBV2 and TRBJ2-3, the full variable domain is EPEVTQTPSHQVTQMGQEVILRCVPISNHLYFYWYRQILGQKVEFLVSFYNNEISEKSEIFDDQFSVERPDGSNFTLKIRSTKLEDSAMYFCASSPRERGDLRTDTQYFGPGTRLTVL.

The gene calls are TRBV4-2 and TRBJ1-5, with 8 bases identical to TRBD1. CDR3 length: 17 residues. In germline, CDR1 is LGHNA, CDR2 YNFKEQ. V shed 2 bases, J shed 4 bases, and the junction held 10 bases outside the gene matches. The CDR3 loop reads CASSQRTATGDNQPQHF. The CDR3 DNA follows: TGTGCCAGCAGCCAACGTACCGCGACAGGGGATAATCAGCCCCAGCATTTT.

The rearrangement links TRBV30 to TRBJ2-1, with D unresolved. V was pared by 4 bases and J by 9 bases, with 13 bases between. The V gene's germline CDR1 is GTSNPN and CDR2 SVGIG (reference sequence). The CDR3 totals 12 residues. The CDR3 DNA follows: TGTGCCTGGACCGACACTCGTAGTGAGCAGTTCTTC. Its translation is CAWTDTRSEQFF.

J is TRBJ1-2 and V is TRBV6-1; D remains ambiguous. V gave up 2 bases and J gave up 4 bases, with 8 bases separating them. Germline V lookup: CDR1 MNHNS, CDR2 SASEGT. This CDR3 contains 13 residues. CDR3 bases: TGTGCCAGCAGTGAAACCGGGGTCTATGGCTACACCTTC. This sequence encodes CASSETGVYGYTF.

This chain uses TRBV23-1 with TRBJ2-1; no definite D call. TRBV23-1 is an ORF for which the function is uncertain. The CDR3 contains 10 residues. The ends were cut back, 6 bases at V and 5 bases at J, with 2 bases in the middle. The CDR3 region has the DNA TGCGCCAGCAGACACAATGAGCAGTTCTTC. This gives the protein CASRHNEQFF.

The genes are TRBV1 and TRBJ2-7; the table's D call of TRBD1 was not tested on the DNA. TRBV1 is annotated as a pseudogene. The CDR3 spans 10 residues. CDR3 coding DNA: TGCACCAGCAGGGGGACAGGGCCTTACTTC. Its translation: CTSRGTGPYF.

The chain couples TRBV6-5 to TRBJ1-3, with D maybe TRBD1 (5 bases). The germline gives CDR1 MNHEY, CDR2 SVGAGI. The CDR3 is made up of 15 amino acids. V was shortened by 5 bases and J by 5 bases, with 16 bases between the two germline ends. The CDR3 DNA reads as TGTGCCAGCAGTATCAAGGGGTCGGGGAGAAACACCATATATTTT. Amino acids: CASSIKGSGRNTIYF.

The chain uses TRBV10-3 and TRBJ2-7, with TRBD2 as a possible D gene (6 bases). Trimming stripped 6 bases from V and 4 bases from J, with 25 bases between. CDR1 and CDR2 from the germline V gene are ENHRY and SYGVKD. The CDR3 has 17 amino acids. The CDR3 spells CAIRLSPSSSGIYEQYF. In nucleotides, the CDR3 is TGTGCCATCAGACTCAGCCCTTCGAGTAGCGGAATATACGAGCAGTACTTC.

The chain links TRBV27 to TRBJ2-1; D is perhaps TRBD2 (6 bases). CDR1 and CDR2 from the germline V gene are MNHEY and SMNVEV (reference sequence). The V end lost 10 bases, the J end lost 0 bases, and 13 bases lay between the germline ends. This CDR3 region has 14 residues. CDR3 DNA sequence: TGTGCCACCAGGAGGGGACCCTCCTACAATGAGCAGTTCTTC. Residues: CATRRGPSYNEQFF.

V usage is TRBV19 and J usage is TRBJ1-5, with no clear D. Trimming took 3 bases from V and 4 from J, leaving 10 bases between them. The CDR3 spans 14 residues. Germline CDR1 LNHDA, CDR2 SQIVND (reference sequence). CDR3 sequence: CASSIRADNQPQHF. As DNA, the CDR3 is TGTGCCAGTAGTATCCGGGCAGATAATCAGCCCCAGCATTTT.

The chain has TRBV5-1 and TRBJ2-1, with TRBD1 matching over 8 bases. The V segment lost 0 bases and the J segment 4 bases; nucleotides outside the gene matches: 3. The CDR3 loop spans 15 amino acids. The germline V gene has CDR1 SGHRS and CDR2 YFSETQ. The CDR3 DNA is TGCGCCAGCAGCTTGGGACAGGGGAGGTACAATGAGCAGTTCTTC. It translates to CASSLGQGRYNEQFF.

The genes are TRBV11-2 and TRBJ2-1; TRBD2 aligns across 8 bases. Germline V CDR1 and CDR2: SGHAT, FQNNGV. The CDR3 consists of 14 residues. Trimming removed 5 bases from V and 8 bases from J; junction bases left unmatched: 8. CDR3 in DNA: TGTGCCAGCAGCGGTAGCGGGACTTCACATGAGCAGTTCTTC. It is translated as CASSGSGTSHEQFF.

This chain uses TRBV18 with TRBJ2-1; 9 bases match TRBD2. The CDR3 is 16 amino acids. Germline assignment: CDR1 KGHSH and CDR2 LQKENI. The ends lost 4 bases at V and 4 bases at J; junction bases unmatched: 8. CDR3 coding DNA: TGTGCCAGCTCACTTGCGACTAGCGGCCTATACAATGAGCAGTTCTTC. It is translated as CASSLATSGLYNEQFF.

This chain uses TRBV19 with TRBJ2-1; 10 nucleotides agree with TRBD2. V shed 3 bases and J 4 bases; nucleotides not matched to a gene: 9. Germline V lookup: CDR1 LNHDA, CDR2 SQIVND (reference sequence). This CDR3 comprises 17 residues. CDR3 residues: CASSMEREGPVYNEQFF. For the CDR3, the DNA is TGTGCCAGTAGTATGGAGCGGGAGGGCCCAGTATACAATGAGCAGTTCTTC.

The table lists this clone with a count of one. The V and J genes are TRBV5-1 and TRBJ2-3, with D perhaps given as TRBD1 or TRBD2 (6 bases each). Trimming took off 3 bases at V and 6 bases at J, with 17 bases between the two ends. This CDR3 comprises 15 residues. The germline V gene has CDR1 SGHRS and CDR2 YFSETQ. The CDR3 is CASSWGAGHGDTQYF. In nucleotides, the CDR3 is TGCGCCAGCAGCTGGGGGGCCGGCCACGGCGATACGCAGTATTTT.

This clone has more than one count but fewer than ten. V usage is TRBV5-1 and J usage is TRBJ2-1; D call uncertain. The CDR3 contains 13 residues. Trimming took off 9 bases at V and 0 bases at J, with 10 bases between the two ends. The germline V gene encodes CDR1 SGHRS and CDR2 YFSETQ. CDR3 DNA sequence: TGCGCCACAAGACCCGTCTCCTACAATGAGCAGTTCTTC. Its protein product is CATRPVSYNEQFF.

The chain carries TRBV11-2 and TRBJ2-3, with TRBD2 matching over 10 bases. The CDR3 totals 15 residues. Trimming took 2 bases from V and 5 from J; bases not matched to a gene: 4. Germline CDR1 reads SGHAT; CDR2 reads FQNNGV. CDR3 coding DNA: TGTGCCAGCAGCTTAAATCTAGCGGGAGAAGATACGCAGTATTTT. It codes for CASSLNLAGEDTQYF.

The CDR3: CASRADANTGELFF. In nucleotides, the CDR3 is TGCGCCAGCAGGGCAGACGCGAACACCGGGGAGCTGTTTTTT. The J gene is TRBJ2-2, the V gene TRBV5-1; no clear D. Trimming shortened V by 5 bases and J by 0 bases, and 8 bases separated the two germline ends. Germline loops: CDR1 SGHRS, CDR2 YFSETQ. This CDR3 is built from 14 residues.

V and J are TRBV30 and TRBJ2-3; D uncertain. The germline V gene encodes CDR1 GTSNPN and CDR2 SVGIG (reference sequence). Trimming removed 5 bases at V and 1 base at J, with 19 bases between. This CDR3 is 16 amino acids long. CDR3 region: CAWGGMGSKGTDTQYF. The DNA for the CDR3 is TGTGCCTGGGGCGGAATGGGCTCGAAGGGCACAGATACGCAGTATTTT.